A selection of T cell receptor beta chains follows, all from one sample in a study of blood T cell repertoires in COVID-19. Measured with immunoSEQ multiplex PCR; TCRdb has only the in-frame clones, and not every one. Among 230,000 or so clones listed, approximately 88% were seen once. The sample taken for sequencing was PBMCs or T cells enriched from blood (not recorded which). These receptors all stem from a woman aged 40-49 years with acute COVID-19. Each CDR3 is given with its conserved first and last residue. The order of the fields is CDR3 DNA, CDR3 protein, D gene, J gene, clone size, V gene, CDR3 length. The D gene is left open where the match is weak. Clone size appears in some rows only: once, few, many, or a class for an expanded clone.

CDR3nt: TGTGCCAGCAGCTTGGGACTAGCGGCGAACACCGGGGAGCTGTTTTTT
CDR3aa: CASSLGLAANTGELFF
d_gene: TRBD2
j_gene: TRBJ2-2
abundance: -
v_gene: TRBV7-2
len: 16

CDR3nt: TGCGCCAGCAGCTTGGGTTCACCGACAGGGAGCTATGGCTACACCTTC
CDR3aa: CASSLGSPTGSYGYTF
d_gene: TRBD1
j_gene: TRBJ1-2
abundance: -
v_gene: TRBV5-1
len: 16

CDR3nt: TGCGCCAGAAACAGGGGGTTGGCGACTGAAGCTTTCTTT
CDR3aa: CARNRGLATEAFF
d_gene: TRBD1
j_gene: TRBJ1-1
abundance: -
v_gene: TRBV4-3
len: 13

CDR3nt: TGTGCCAGCAGCCCACCACAGGGGGCGAACTATGGCTACACCTTC
CDR3aa: CASSPPQGANYGYTF
d_gene: TRBD1
j_gene: TRBJ1-2
abundance: -
v_gene: TRBV3-1/TRBV3-2
len: 15

CDR3nt: TGTGCCAGCGGGGGGGGGAATCAGCCCCAGCATTTT
CDR3aa: CASGGGNQPQHF
d_gene: -
j_gene: TRBJ1-5
abundance: -
v_gene: TRBV2
len: 12

CDR3nt: TGTGCCAGCAGCATTACCGGGACTAGCGGGAGAGGGGAGCTGTTTTTT
CDR3aa: CASSITGTSGRGELFF
d_gene: TRBD2
j_gene: TRBJ2-2
abundance: -
v_gene: TRBV5-5
len: 16

CDR3nt: TGTGCCAGCAGCATCCTACAGGGGAACACTGAAGCTTTCTTT
CDR3aa: CASSILQGNTEAFF
d_gene: -
j_gene: TRBJ1-1
abundance: -
v_gene: TRBV7-2
len: 14

CDR3nt: TGTGCCAGTAGTATGGAAGATGGTAGCGGGGGGTTCTCGAAGACCCAGTACTTC
CDR3aa: CASSMEDGSGGFSKTQYF
d_gene: TRBD2
j_gene: TRBJ2-5
abundance: -
v_gene: TRBV19
len: 18

CDR3nt: TGTGCCAGCAGTTCCATTTCAACCCAGAATCAGCCCCAGCATTTT
CDR3aa: CASSSISTQNQPQHF
d_gene: -
j_gene: TRBJ1-5
abundance: -
v_gene: TRBV27
len: 15

CDR3nt: TGTGCCACCAGCAGGGGCGGGACTAGCGGGAGCAATGAGCAGTTCTTC
CDR3aa: CATSRGGTSGSNEQFF
d_gene: TRBD2
j_gene: TRBJ2-1
abundance: few
v_gene: TRBV15
len: 16

CDR3nt: TGTGCCAGCAGTCCTTCTTCCACCGGGGAGCTGTTTTTT
CDR3aa: CASSPSSTGELFF
d_gene: -
j_gene: TRBJ2-2
abundance: -
v_gene: TRBV2
len: 13

CDR3nt: TGCAGTGCTAGTGCTAGCGGGGGGAGCACAGATACGCAGTATTTT
CDR3aa: CSASASGGSTDTQYF
d_gene: TRBD2
j_gene: TRBJ2-3
abundance: once
v_gene: TRBV20-1
len: 15

CDR3nt: TGTGCCAGCAGCCCAACTACGAACACCGGGGAGCTGTTTTTT
CDR3aa: CASSPTTNTGELFF
d_gene: -
j_gene: TRBJ2-2
abundance: -
v_gene: TRBV3-1/TRBV3-2
len: 14

CDR3nt: TGTGCCAGTAAGAGCGGAGAGGATGAAAAACTGTTTTTT
CDR3aa: CASKSGEDEKLFF
d_gene: -
j_gene: TRBJ1-4
abundance: -
v_gene: TRBV19
len: 13

CDR3nt: TGCGCCAGCAGCCAAGAAGGTGGACTAGCGGGGGGGCGAAACCCCGGGGAGCTGTTTTTT
CDR3aa: CASSQEGGLAGGRNPGELFF
d_gene: TRBD2
j_gene: TRBJ2-2
abundance: -
v_gene: TRBV4-3
len: 20

CDR3nt: TGTGCCAGCAGCTCAAACCCGACAGGGGCTTATCAGCCCCAGCATTTT
CDR3aa: CASSSNPTGAYQPQHF
d_gene: TRBD1
j_gene: TRBJ1-5
abundance: -
v_gene: TRBV5-5
len: 16

CDR3nt: TGTGCCAGCAGCTCTGAAGGTCCAGGGTCTGGAAACACCATATATTTT
CDR3aa: CASSSEGPGSGNTIYF
d_gene: -
j_gene: TRBJ1-3
abundance: once
v_gene: TRBV5-4
len: 16

CDR3nt: TGTGCCAGCAGGGTTAGCGGGGGGGCTGCCTACGAGCAGTACTTC
CDR3aa: CASRVSGGAAYEQYF
d_gene: TRBD2
j_gene: TRBJ2-7
abundance: -
v_gene: TRBV2
len: 15

CDR3nt: TGTGCCAGCAGTGCCCGTGGGGGGGTGCGTGGCAATGAGCAGTTCTTC
CDR3aa: CASSARGGVRGNEQFF
d_gene: -
j_gene: TRBJ2-1
abundance: -
v_gene: TRBV21-1
len: 16

CDR3nt: TGTGCCAGCAGTGTGGAATTCGGGAAAGGAGCTGAAGCTTTCTTT
CDR3aa: CASSVEFGKGAEAFF
d_gene: -
j_gene: TRBJ1-1
abundance: -
v_gene: TRBV6-4
len: 15

CDR3nt: TGTGCCAGCAGCTTAGTTTTAGCGGAGGCCCAAGAGACCCAGTACTTC
CDR3aa: CASSLVLAEAQETQYF
d_gene: -
j_gene: TRBJ2-5
abundance: once
v_gene: TRBV11-2
len: 16

CDR3nt: TGTGCCAGCAGCTGGCCCACAGGAATTGTGGAGACCCAGTACTTC
CDR3aa: CASSWPTGIVETQYF
d_gene: -
j_gene: TRBJ2-5
abundance: -
v_gene: TRBV7-8
len: 15